Below, 10 T cell receptor beta chains from the same sample are listed, as sequenced in a study of T and B cells in COVID-19 patients. Multiplex PCR with BIOMED2 TRB-A/B primer pools amplified TRB rearrangements. TCRdb reprocessed the multiplex PCR reads via MiXCR and lists one record per CDR3 protein. Of about 13,000 distinct CDR3 sequences in the sample, about 25% were seen once. Blood genomic DNA input for TRB amplification was 250-500 ng. Input material: blood. The receptor set was obtained from a human donor who had recovered from COVID-19.

The chain is built from TRBV12-3 or TRBV12-4 and TRBJ1-4; no clear D. The CDR3 runs to 14 residues. V was clipped by 5 bases and J by 8 bases, with 15 bases between them. The CDR3 is CASSERWRVEKLFF. The DNA for the CDR3 is TGTGCCAGCAGTGAACGGTGGAGGGTAGAAAAACTGTTTTTT.

This clonotype counts as medium-sized (0.01 to 0.1%). V is TRBV18 and J is TRBJ2-1; 9 bases map to TRBD1. CDR1 is KGHSH and CDR2 is LQKENI in the germline V gene. The CDR3 extends over 15 amino acids. With 3 bases clipped from V and 5 bases from J, the junction kept 5 bases outside the gene matches. The CDR3 sequence is CASSPGTGNHNEQFF. DNA of the CDR3: TGTGCCAGCTCACCCGGGACAGGGAACCACAATGAGCAGTTCTTC. Supplemented by reference TRBV18 and TRBJ2-1, the full variable domain reads NAGVMQNPRHLVRRRGQEARLRCSPMKGHSHVYWYRQLPEEGLKFMVYLQKENIIDESGMPKERFSAEFPKEGPSILRIQQVVRGDSAAYFCASSPGTGNHNEQFFGPGTRLTVL.

The V call is TRBV20-1, the J call TRBJ1-2; D is perhaps TRBD1 (6 bases). The CDR3 has 14 residues. Germline CDR1 DFQATT, CDR2 SNEGSKA (reference sequence). The ends were cut back, 5 bases at V and 3 bases at J, with 16 bases in the middle. The CDR3 here is CSARVGNRDYGYTF. As DNA, the CDR3 is TGCAGTGCTCGGGTGGGGAACAGGGACTATGGCTACACCTTC.

About this clonotype itself: This could be a read error, since a much larger clone is one nucleotide away. The chain is built from TRBV12-3 or TRBV12-4 and TRBJ2-1, with a possible D match to TRBD1 (5 bases). This CDR3 contains 12 residues. V was pared by 6 bases and J by 12 bases, with 15 bases between. The CDR3 protein is CASSPDTVGQFF. In DNA form, the CDR3 reads TGTGCCAGCAGCCCGGACACAGTCGGGCAGTTCTTC.

This clonotype was counted between two and nine times. The V gene is TRBV27, the J gene TRBJ2-5, with 13 bases aligning to TRBD2. Germline V lookup: CDR1 MNHEY, CDR2 SMNVEV (reference sequence). Germline trimming cut 6 bases from V and 7 bases from J; bases unmatched to any gene: 11. CDR3 length equals 16 residues. In nucleotides, the CDR3 is TGTGCCAGCAGCAGATCACTAGCGGGAGGGACGGGGACCCAGTACTTC. As protein: CASSRSLAGGTGTQYF.

This sequence joins TRBV7-9 and TRBJ2-3; D gene uncertain. CDR3 length: 16 amino acids. From germline, CDR1 is SEHNR and CDR2 FQNEAQ (reference sequence). V was cut by 5 bases and J by 3 bases, with 18 bases left in between. CDR3: CASSRLWRQSTDTQYF. CDR3 DNA: TGTGCCAGCAGCCGACTGTGGCGCCAGAGTACAGATACGCAGTATTTT. Complete variable domain (other parts from reference TRBV7-9 and TRBJ2-3): DTGVSQNPRHKITKRGQNVTFRCDPISEHNRLYWYRQTLGQGPEFLTYFQNEAQLEKSRLLSDRFSAERPKGSFSTLEIQRTEQGDSAMYLCASSRLWRQSTDTQYFGPGTRLTVL.

By sample fraction, this clonotype is medium-sized. V gene TRBV6-5 combines with J gene TRBJ2-5; D gene uncertain. Per germline, CDR1 MNHEY and CDR2 SVGAGI. The CDR3 covers 14 residues. The V end was cut by 6 bases, the J end by 2 bases, with 13 bases between. CDR3 bases: TGTGCCAGCAGACTTGGGATTGCGCAAGAGACCCAGTACTTC. As protein: CASRLGIAQETQYF.

The chain has TRBV7-9 and TRBJ1-2, with no clear D. The CDR3 extends over 13 amino acids. Per the germline V gene, CDR1 is SEHNR and CDR2 is FQNEAQ (reference sequence). Trimming pared 5 bases from V and 2 bases from J, leaving 9 bases between. Here the CDR3 reads CASSPDLNYGYTF. The CDR3 bases are TGTGCCAGCAGCCCAGACTTAAACTATGGCTACACCTTC.

This clonotype rates as medium-sized. The chain is built from TRBV6-5 and TRBJ2-6; tentative D call: TRBD1 (6 bases). The CDR3 has 18 amino acids. The ends were cut back, 5 bases at V and 4 bases at J, with 21 bases in the middle. Germline V gene data show CDR1 as MNHEY and CDR2 as SVGAGI. CDR3 residues: CASSTYRVGRTGANVLTF. In DNA form, the CDR3 reads TGTGCCAGCAGTACGTACAGGGTCGGTCGGACCGGGGCCAACGTCCTGACTTTC.

The V gene is TRBV7-2, the J gene TRBJ1-2, with a weak D call TRBD1 (6 bases). The germline CDR1 and CDR2 sequences are SGHTA and FQGNSA. V was clipped by 1 base and J by 6 bases, with 9 bases between them. CDR3 length: 13 residues. The CDR3 coding sequence is TGTGCCAGCAGCTTAGAAGGGGGGAATGGCTACACCTTC. As protein: CASSLEGGNGYTF.